This T cell receptor (beta chain) stems from a study of blood T cell repertoires in COVID-19. For the study at large: Donors in the United States, Italy and Spain gave samples during acute or convalescent COVID-19. PBMCs, B-cell-depleted T cells, or T cells provided the cDNA or gDNA that made up the material.

The CDR3 consists of 16 residues. V lost 1 base and J lost 3; bases outside the gene matches: 8. CDR1 MNHNS and CDR2 SASEGT come from the germline V gene. In the authors' methods: The authors estimated nucleated cell counts from reference gene primer amplification. Assay used: immunoSEQ multiplex PCR; TCRdb lists only in-frame clones, some missing. From that table come the V and J calls and clone size; the DNA was used to work out D and trimming. The data contain about 100,000 clones, over 80% of them singletons. This clone was recorded only once. This chain joins TRBV6-1 and TRBJ2-7, with TRBD1 identical over 8 bases. The specimen sequenced was peripheral blood. This receptor was obtained from a man aged 50-59 years with active or convalescent COVID-19. For the CDR3, the DNA is TGTGCCAGCAGTGAAGTACGGACAGGGAATTTCTACGAGCAGTACTTC. Translated, it gives CASSEVRTGNFYEQYF.